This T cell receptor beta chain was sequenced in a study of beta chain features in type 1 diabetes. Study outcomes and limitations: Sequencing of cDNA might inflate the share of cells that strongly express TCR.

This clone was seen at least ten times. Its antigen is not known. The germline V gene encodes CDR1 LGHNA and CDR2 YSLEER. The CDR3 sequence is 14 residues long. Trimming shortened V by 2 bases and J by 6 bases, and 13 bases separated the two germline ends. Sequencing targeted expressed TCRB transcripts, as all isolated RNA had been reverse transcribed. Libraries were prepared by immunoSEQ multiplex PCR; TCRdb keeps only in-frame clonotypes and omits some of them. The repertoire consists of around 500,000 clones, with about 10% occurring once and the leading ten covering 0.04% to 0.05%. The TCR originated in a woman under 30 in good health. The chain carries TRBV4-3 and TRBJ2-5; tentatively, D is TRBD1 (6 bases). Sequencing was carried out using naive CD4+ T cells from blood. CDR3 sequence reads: CASSQRPGVQTQYF. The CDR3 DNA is TGCGCCAGCAGCCAACGGCCAGGGGTGCAGACCCAGTACTTC.